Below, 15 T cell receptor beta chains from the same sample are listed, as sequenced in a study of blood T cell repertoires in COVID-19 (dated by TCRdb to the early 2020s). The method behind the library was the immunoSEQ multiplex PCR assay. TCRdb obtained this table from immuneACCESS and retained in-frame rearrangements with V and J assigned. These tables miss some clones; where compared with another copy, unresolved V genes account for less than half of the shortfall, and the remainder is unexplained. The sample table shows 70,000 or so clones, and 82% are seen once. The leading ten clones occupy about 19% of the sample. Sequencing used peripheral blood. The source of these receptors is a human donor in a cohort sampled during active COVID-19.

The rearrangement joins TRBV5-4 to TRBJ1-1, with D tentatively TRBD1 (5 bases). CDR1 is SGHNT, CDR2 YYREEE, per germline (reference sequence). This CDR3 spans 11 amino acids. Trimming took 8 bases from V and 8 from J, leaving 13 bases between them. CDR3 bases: TGTGCCAGTCACTCCCCAGGGGAAGCTTTCTTT. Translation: CASHSPGEAFF.

CDR3 DNA sequence: TGTGCCACCAGTGATTTTCGTATAGGGGGTGACAATCAGCCCCAGCATTTT. It encodes CATSDFRIGGDNQPQHF. The chain recombines TRBV24-1 with TRBJ1-5, with a tentative D call TRBD1 (6 bases). Germline V gives CDR1 KGHDR, CDR2 SFDVKD. There are 17 residues in the CDR3. The V end was cut by 1 base, the J end by 3 bases, with 15 bases between.

The CDR3 DNA follows: TGTGCCAGCAGTGTAACCGGGACCCTCCTGCGGGGCGAGCAGTACTTC. It codes for CASSVTGTLLRGEQYF. The V and J genes are TRBV6-2 or TRBV6-3 and TRBJ2-7; D may be TRBD2 (6 bases). The V end was cut by 5 bases, the J end by 6 bases, with 23 bases between. CDR1 is MNHEY, CDR2 SVGEGT, per germline. This CDR3 spans 16 amino acids.

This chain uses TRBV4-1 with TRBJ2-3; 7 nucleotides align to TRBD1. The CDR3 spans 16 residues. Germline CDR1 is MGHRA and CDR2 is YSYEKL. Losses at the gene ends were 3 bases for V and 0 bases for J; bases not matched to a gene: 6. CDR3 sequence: CASSHPGQKSTDTQYF. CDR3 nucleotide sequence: TGCGCCAGCAGCCATCCGGGACAGAAAAGCACAGATACGCAGTATTTT.

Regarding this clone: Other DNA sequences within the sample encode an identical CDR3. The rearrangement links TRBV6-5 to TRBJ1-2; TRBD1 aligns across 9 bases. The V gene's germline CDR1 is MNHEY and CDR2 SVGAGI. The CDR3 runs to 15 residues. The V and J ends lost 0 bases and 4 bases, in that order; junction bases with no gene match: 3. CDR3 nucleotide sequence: TGTGCCAGCAGTTACTCAACAGGGGGCCTCTATGGCTACACCTTC. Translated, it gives CASSYSTGGLYGYTF.

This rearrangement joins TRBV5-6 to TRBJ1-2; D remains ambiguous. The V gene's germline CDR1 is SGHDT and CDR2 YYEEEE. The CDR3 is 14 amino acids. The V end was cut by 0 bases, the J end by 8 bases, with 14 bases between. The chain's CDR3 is CASSLARELGGYTF. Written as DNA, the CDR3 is TGTGCCAGCAGCTTGGCGAGGGAGTTAGGGGGCTACACCTTC.

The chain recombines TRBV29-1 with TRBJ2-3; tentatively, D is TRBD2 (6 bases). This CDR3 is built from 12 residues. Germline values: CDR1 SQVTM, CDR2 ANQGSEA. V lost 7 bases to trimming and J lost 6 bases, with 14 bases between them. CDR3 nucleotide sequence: TGCAGCGGTGTCGGGCGGGGCGATACGCAGTATTTT. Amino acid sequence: CSGVGRGDTQYF.

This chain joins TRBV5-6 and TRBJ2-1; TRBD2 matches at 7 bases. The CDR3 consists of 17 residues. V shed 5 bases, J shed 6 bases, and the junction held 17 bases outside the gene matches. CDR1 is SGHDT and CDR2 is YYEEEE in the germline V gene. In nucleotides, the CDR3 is TGTGCCAGCAGTACCGGACTAGGCTATATTCGCGGCAATGAGCAGTTCTTC. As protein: CASSTGLGYIRGNEQFF.

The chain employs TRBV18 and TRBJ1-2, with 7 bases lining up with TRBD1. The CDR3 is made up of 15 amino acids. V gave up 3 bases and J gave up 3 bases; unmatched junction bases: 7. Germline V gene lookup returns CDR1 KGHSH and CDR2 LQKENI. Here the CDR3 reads CASSPSSDRDYGYTF. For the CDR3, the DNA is TGTGCCAGCTCACCCTCCTCCGACAGGGACTATGGCTACACCTTC.

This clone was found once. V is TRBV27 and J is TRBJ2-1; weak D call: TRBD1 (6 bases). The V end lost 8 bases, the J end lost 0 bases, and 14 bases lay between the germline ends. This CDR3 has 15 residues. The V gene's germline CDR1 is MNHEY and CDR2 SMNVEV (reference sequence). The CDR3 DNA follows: TGTGCCAGCTGGGGGCCCCCCCTCTCCTACAATGAGCAGTTCTTC. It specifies CASWGPPLSYNEQFF.

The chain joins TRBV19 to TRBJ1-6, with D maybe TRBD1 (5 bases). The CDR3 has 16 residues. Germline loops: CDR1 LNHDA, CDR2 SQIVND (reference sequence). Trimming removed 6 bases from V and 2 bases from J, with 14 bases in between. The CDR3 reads CASRTEGRTYNSPLHF. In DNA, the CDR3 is TGTGCCAGTAGGACGGAGGGGCGCACCTATAATTCACCCCTCCACTTT.

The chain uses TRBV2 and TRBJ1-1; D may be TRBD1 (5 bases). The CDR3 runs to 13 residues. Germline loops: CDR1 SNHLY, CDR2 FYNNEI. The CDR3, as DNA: TGTTCGTGCGGGGGGGAGATGAACACTGAAGCTTTCTTT. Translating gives CSCGGEMNTEAFF.

The CDR3 nucleotides read TGCGCCAGCAGCCAAGTGGTATATGGCGGGGGGCAGGGAACCGGGGAGCTGTTTTTT. Translated: CASSQVVYGGGQGTGELFF. This sequence joins TRBV4-1 and TRBJ2-2; 8 positions match TRBD2. CDR3 length equals 19 residues. Germline values: CDR1 MGHRA, CDR2 YSYEKL. V was clipped by 1 base and J by 5 bases; unmatched bases: 15.

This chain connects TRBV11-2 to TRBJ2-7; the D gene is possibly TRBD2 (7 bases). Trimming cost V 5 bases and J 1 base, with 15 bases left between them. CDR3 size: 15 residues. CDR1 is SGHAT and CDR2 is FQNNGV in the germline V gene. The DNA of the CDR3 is TGTGCCAGCAGCCCAGGGGCGGGGGCTTCCTACGAGCAGTACTTC. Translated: CASSPGAGASYEQYF.

The CDR3 region has the DNA TGTGCCAGCAGCTTCGGGGGGCCCCTCTACGAGCAGTACTTC. Residues: CASSFGGPLYEQYF. The V gene is TRBV7-9, the J gene TRBJ2-7; maybe TRBD2 (7 bases). V dropped 3 bases and J dropped 3 bases, with 12 bases sitting between them. Germline V CDR1 and CDR2: SEHNR, FQNEAQ (reference sequence). The CDR3 length is 14 residues.